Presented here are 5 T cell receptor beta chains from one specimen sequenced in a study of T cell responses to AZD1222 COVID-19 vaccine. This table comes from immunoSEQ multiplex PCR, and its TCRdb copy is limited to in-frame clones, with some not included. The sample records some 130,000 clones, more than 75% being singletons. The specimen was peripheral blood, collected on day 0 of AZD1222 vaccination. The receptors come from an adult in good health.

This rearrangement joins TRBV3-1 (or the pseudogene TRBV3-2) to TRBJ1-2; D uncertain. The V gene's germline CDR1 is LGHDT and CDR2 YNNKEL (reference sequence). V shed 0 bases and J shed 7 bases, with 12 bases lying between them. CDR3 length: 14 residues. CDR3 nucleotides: TGTGCCAGCAGCCAAGATGTAGCCCTAGGTGGCTACACCTTC. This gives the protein CASSQDVALGGYTF.

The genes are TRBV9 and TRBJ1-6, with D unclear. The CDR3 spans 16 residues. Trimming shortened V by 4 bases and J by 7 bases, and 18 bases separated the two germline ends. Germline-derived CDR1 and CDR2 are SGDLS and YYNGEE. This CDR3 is CASSPIPSVQNSPLHF. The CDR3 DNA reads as TGTGCCAGCAGCCCCATCCCCTCCGTTCAAAATTCACCCCTCCACTTT.

Written as DNA, the CDR3 is TGCGCCAGCAGCCAAGATCCACAGGGGGCCCGCTCTGGAAACACCATATATTTT. Translating gives CASSQDPQGARSGNTIYF. V gene TRBV4-3 combines with J gene TRBJ1-3; 9 positions agree with TRBD1. The CDR3 totals 18 residues. V gave up 0 bases and J gave up 0 bases; unmatched junction bases: 6. Per germline, CDR1 LGHNA and CDR2 YSLEER.

CDR3 residues: CASSLGQASSGNTIYF. DNA of the CDR3: TGTGCCAGCAGCTTGGGACAGGCGTCCTCTGGAAACACCATATATTTT. This sequence joins TRBV5-4 and TRBJ1-3; the D gene is possibly TRBD1 (6 bases). CDR1 and CDR2 from the germline V gene are SGHNT and YYREEE (reference sequence). The V end lost 0 bases, the J end lost 0 bases, and 10 bases lay between the germline ends. CDR3 length: 16 residues.

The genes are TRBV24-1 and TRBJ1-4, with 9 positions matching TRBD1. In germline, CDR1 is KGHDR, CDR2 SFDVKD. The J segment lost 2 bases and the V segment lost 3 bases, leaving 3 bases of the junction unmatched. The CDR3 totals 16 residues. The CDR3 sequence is CATSDPTGGTNEKLFF. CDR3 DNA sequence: TGTGCCACCAGTGATCCGACAGGGGGGACTAATGAAAAACTGTTTTTT.